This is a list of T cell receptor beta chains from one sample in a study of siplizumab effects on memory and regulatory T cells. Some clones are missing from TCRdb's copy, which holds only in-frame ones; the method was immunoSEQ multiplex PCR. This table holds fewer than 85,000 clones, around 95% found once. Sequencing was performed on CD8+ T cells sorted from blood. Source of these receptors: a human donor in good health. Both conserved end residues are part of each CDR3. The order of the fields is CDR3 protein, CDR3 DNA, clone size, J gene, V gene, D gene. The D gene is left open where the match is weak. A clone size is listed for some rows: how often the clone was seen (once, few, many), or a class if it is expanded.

cdr3_aa: CASSGGPGQSYEQYF; cdr3_nt: TGTGCCAGCAGCGGAGGCCCTGGACAGTCTTACGAGCAGTACTTC; clone_size: NA; j_call: TRBJ2-7; v_call: TRBV9; d_call: NA
cdr3_aa: CASSLGLAGPYEQYF; cdr3_nt: TGTGCCAGCAGCTTAGGACTAGCGGGACCATACGAGCAGTACTTC; clone_size: NA; j_call: TRBJ2-7; v_call: TRBV7-2; d_call: TRBD2
cdr3_aa: CASRPGQDRDEQFF; cdr3_nt: TGTGCCAGCAGACCGGGACAGGATAGGGATGAGCAGTTCTTC; clone_size: NA; j_call: TRBJ2-1; v_call: TRBV27; d_call: TRBD1
cdr3_aa: CASSLNYEQYF; cdr3_nt: TGTGCCAGCAGCCTCAACTACGAGCAGTACTTC; clone_size: NA; j_call: TRBJ2-7; v_call: TRBV14; d_call: NA
cdr3_aa: CAWSDGGPYNEQFF; cdr3_nt: TGTGCCTGGAGTGATGGTGGTCCCTACAATGAGCAGTTCTTC; clone_size: NA; j_call: TRBJ2-1; v_call: TRBV30; d_call: NA
cdr3_aa: CASSPSTSGPYNEQFF; cdr3_nt: TGTGCCAGCAGCCCGTCAACTAGCGGACCCTACAATGAGCAGTTCTTC; clone_size: once; j_call: TRBJ2-1; v_call: TRBV5-6; d_call: TRBD2
cdr3_aa: CASSVIARYHEQYF; cdr3_nt: TGTGCCAGCAGCGTAATAGCGAGATACCACGAGCAGTACTTC; clone_size: NA; j_call: TRBJ2-7; v_call: TRBV13; d_call: NA
cdr3_aa: CASTPGTGSYEQYF; cdr3_nt: TGTGCCAGCACCCCCGGGACTGGCTCCTACGAGCAGTACTTC; clone_size: once; j_call: TRBJ2-7; v_call: TRBV9; d_call: NA
cdr3_aa: CASSSRQARAFF; cdr3_nt: TGTGCCAGTAGTTCAAGACAGGCCCGGGCTTTCTTT; clone_size: NA; j_call: TRBJ1-1; v_call: TRBV19; d_call: NA
cdr3_aa: CASSASVNTEAFF; cdr3_nt: TGTGCCAGCAGTGCCAGTGTGAACACTGAAGCTTTCTTT; clone_size: NA; j_call: TRBJ1-1; v_call: TRBV6-5; d_call: NA
cdr3_aa: CATSRDLGAGANVLTF; cdr3_nt: TGTGCCACCAGCAGAGATCTGGGGGCTGGGGCCAACGTCCTGACTTTC; clone_size: NA; j_call: TRBJ2-6; v_call: TRBV15; d_call: NA
cdr3_aa: CASSLSSSGYNEQFF; cdr3_nt: TGTGCCAGCAGCTTATCTTCTAGCGGTTACAATGAGCAGTTCTTC; clone_size: NA; j_call: TRBJ2-1; v_call: TRBV13; d_call: TRBD2
cdr3_aa: CASSHGGPEQFF; cdr3_nt: TGCGCCAGCAGCCATGGAGGACCGGAGCAGTTCTTC; clone_size: NA; j_call: TRBJ2-1; v_call: TRBV4-1; d_call: NA
cdr3_aa: CASTDGTLIENYGYTF; cdr3_nt: TGTGCCAGCACCGACGGGACACTCATTGAAAACTATGGCTACACCTTC; clone_size: NA; j_call: TRBJ1-2; v_call: TRBV28; d_call: NA
cdr3_aa: CASSEAAGTTYEQYF; cdr3_nt: TGTGCCAGCAGTGAAGCCGCGGGGACCACCTACGAGCAGTACTTC; clone_size: NA; j_call: TRBJ2-7; v_call: TRBV2; d_call: NA
cdr3_aa: CASSLKVAGRNEQFF; cdr3_nt: TGTGCCAGCAGCTTGAAAGTAGCGGGACGCAATGAGCAGTTCTTC; clone_size: NA; j_call: TRBJ2-1; v_call: TRBV5-6; d_call: TRBD2
cdr3_aa: CARQHLRNQPQHF; cdr3_nt: TGCGCCAGGCAACACCTTAGGAATCAGCCCCAGCATTTT; clone_size: NA; j_call: TRBJ1-5; v_call: TRBV10-1; d_call: NA
cdr3_aa: CATTGARDPPEQYF; cdr3_nt: TGTGCCACGACGGGGGCGCGGGATCCTCCCGAGCAGTACTTC; clone_size: NA; j_call: TRBJ2-7; v_call: TRBV2; d_call: NA
cdr3_aa: CASSQFTSGYYEQYF; cdr3_nt: TGCGCCAGCAGCCAATTTACTAGCGGATACTACGAGCAGTACTTC; clone_size: NA; j_call: TRBJ2-7; v_call: TRBV4-1; d_call: TRBD2
cdr3_aa: CASSPGGTEAFF; cdr3_nt: TGTGCCAGCAGCCCTGGGGGCACTGAAGCTTTCTTT; clone_size: NA; j_call: TRBJ1-1; v_call: TRBV7-9; d_call: NA
cdr3_aa: CASSVRVNTEAFF; cdr3_nt: TGTGCCAGTAGTGTCAGGGTGAACACTGAAGCTTTCTTT; clone_size: NA; j_call: TRBJ1-1; v_call: TRBV19; d_call: NA
cdr3_aa: CASTGTASREQYF; cdr3_nt: TGTGCCAGCACCGGGACAGCGAGTAGAGAGCAGTACTTC; clone_size: NA; j_call: TRBJ2-7; v_call: TRBV7-9; d_call: TRBD1
cdr3_aa: CASMGGGRTEEQFF; cdr3_nt: TGTGCCAGCATGGGCGGGGGACGTACTGAGGAGCAGTTCTTC; clone_size: NA; j_call: TRBJ2-1; v_call: TRBV7-9; d_call: TRBD2
cdr3_aa: CASSTIPGAATNEKLFF; cdr3_nt: TGTGCCAGTAGTACGATCCCGGGGGCCGCAACTAATGAAAAACTGTTTTTT; clone_size: NA; j_call: TRBJ1-4; v_call: TRBV19; d_call: NA
cdr3_aa: CASSYAGVDGYTF; cdr3_nt: TGTGCCAGCAGTTACGCAGGGGTGGATGGCTACACCTTC; clone_size: NA; j_call: TRBJ1-2; v_call: TRBV27; d_call: NA
cdr3_aa: CASSREALSYNEQFF; cdr3_nt: TGTGCCAGCAGTCGGGAGGCCCTCTCCTACAATGAGCAGTTCTTC; clone_size: NA; j_call: TRBJ2-1; v_call: TRBV9; d_call: TRBD2
cdr3_aa: CASSPVAGGPDEQFF; cdr3_nt: TGTGCCAGCAGCCCCGTAGCGGGAGGGCCGGATGAGCAGTTCTTC; clone_size: NA; j_call: TRBJ2-1; v_call: TRBV7-3; d_call: TRBD2
cdr3_aa: CASSVTSGRVYEQFF; cdr3_nt: TGTGCCAGCAGCGTAACCAGCGGGAGGGTATATGAGCAGTTCTTC; clone_size: NA; j_call: TRBJ2-1; v_call: TRBV7-9; d_call: TRBD2
cdr3_aa: CASSELPGLGPHEQYF; cdr3_nt: TGTGCCAGCAGTGAATTGCCGGGACTAGGACCCCACGAGCAGTACTTC; clone_size: NA; j_call: TRBJ2-7; v_call: TRBV25-1; d_call: TRBD2
cdr3_aa: CASSMSGTSYNEQFF; cdr3_nt: TGTGCCAGTAGTATGAGCGGGACCTCCTACAATGAGCAGTTCTTC; clone_size: NA; j_call: TRBJ2-1; v_call: TRBV19; d_call: TRBD2
cdr3_aa: CASSQGGGDRGTDTQYF; cdr3_nt: TGCGCCAGCAGCCAAGGTGGGGGGGACAGGGGCACAGATACGCAGTATTTT; clone_size: NA; j_call: TRBJ2-3; v_call: TRBV4-1; d_call: TRBD1
cdr3_aa: CASSHVQGGADTQYF; cdr3_nt: TGCGCCAGCAGCCACGTACAGGGGGGAGCAGATACGCAGTATTTT; clone_size: once; j_call: TRBJ2-3; v_call: TRBV4-1; d_call: TRBD1
cdr3_aa: CASSSSESYEQYF; cdr3_nt: TGTGCCAGCAGTTCTAGCGAGAGCTACGAGCAGTACTTC; clone_size: NA; j_call: TRBJ2-7; v_call: TRBV11-1; d_call: NA
cdr3_aa: CASSNRGSNTGELFF; cdr3_nt: TGTGCCAGTAGTAACAGGGGATCGAACACCGGGGAGCTGTTTTTT; clone_size: NA; j_call: TRBJ2-2; v_call: TRBV19; d_call: TRBD1
cdr3_aa: CASSQTTNTESSYNEQFF; cdr3_nt: TGCGCCAGCAGCCAAACCACTAATACTGAGAGCTCCTACAATGAGCAGTTCTTC; clone_size: NA; j_call: TRBJ2-1; v_call: TRBV4-1; d_call: NA
cdr3_aa: CASSPGTLSREQFF; cdr3_nt: TGTGCCAGCAGTCCTGGGACTTTGTCAAGGGAGCAGTTCTTC; clone_size: once; j_call: TRBJ2-1; v_call: TRBV27; d_call: NA
cdr3_aa: CASSSRDRFYEQYF; cdr3_nt: TGTGCCAGCAGTTCCCGGGACCGCTTCTACGAGCAGTACTTC; clone_size: NA; j_call: TRBJ2-7; v_call: TRBV27; d_call: NA
cdr3_aa: CASSLYAGGSGELFF; cdr3_nt: TGTGCCAGCAGTTTATATGCAGGGGGTTCCGGGGAGCTGTTTTTT; clone_size: NA; j_call: TRBJ2-2; v_call: TRBV28; d_call: TRBD1
cdr3_aa: CASSLYQGSKETQYF; cdr3_nt: TGCGCCAGCAGCTTGTATCAGGGATCCAAAGAGACCCAGTACTTC; clone_size: NA; j_call: TRBJ2-5; v_call: TRBV5-1; d_call: NA
cdr3_aa: CASRPDGVPDNEQFF; cdr3_nt: TGTGCCAGCAGACCGGACGGAGTACCGGACAATGAGCAGTTCTTC; clone_size: NA; j_call: TRBJ2-1; v_call: TRBV28; d_call: NA
cdr3_aa: CASSITGGNGYNEQFF; cdr3_nt: TGTGCCAGTAGTATCACGGGGGGAAATGGCTACAATGAGCAGTTCTTC; clone_size: NA; j_call: TRBJ2-1; v_call: TRBV19; d_call: TRBD2
cdr3_aa: CASGTREGRASYNEQFF; cdr3_nt: TGTGCCAGCGGAACCCGCGAAGGGAGGGCTTCCTACAATGAGCAGTTCTTC; clone_size: NA; j_call: TRBJ2-1; v_call: TRBV2; d_call: TRBD2
cdr3_aa: CASSLTTGKGNEQYF; cdr3_nt: TGTGCCAGCAGCTTGACGACAGGAAAGGGGAACGAGCAGTACTTC; clone_size: NA; j_call: TRBJ2-7; v_call: TRBV5-6; d_call: NA
cdr3_aa: CASTRDKRTEAFF; cdr3_nt: TGTGCCAGCACCCGGGACAAAAGGACTGAAGCTTTCTTT; clone_size: NA; j_call: TRBJ1-1; v_call: TRBV6-1; d_call: NA
cdr3_aa: CASSSLGRNTGELFF; cdr3_nt: TGTGCCAGCAGCTCCCTAGGTAGAAACACCGGGGAGCTGTTTTTT; clone_size: NA; j_call: TRBJ2-2; v_call: TRBV7-3; d_call: NA
cdr3_aa: CASSYSIRNQPQHF; cdr3_nt: TGTGCCAGCAGTTACTCGATTCGCAATCAGCCCCAGCATTTT; clone_size: once; j_call: TRBJ1-5; v_call: TRBV6-5; d_call: NA
cdr3_aa: CASQSGTNYEQYF; cdr3_nt: TGTGCCAGTCAATCAGGGACTAACTACGAGCAGTACTTC; clone_size: NA; j_call: TRBJ2-7; v_call: TRBV27; d_call: TRBD2
cdr3_aa: CASSEVGAGANVLTF; cdr3_nt: TGTGCCAGCAGTGAGGTGGGGGCTGGGGCCAACGTCCTGACTTTC; clone_size: NA; j_call: TRBJ2-6; v_call: TRBV2; d_call: NA
cdr3_aa: CASSDRDPGEQFF; cdr3_nt: TGTGCCAGCAGCGACCGGGACCCTGGGGAGCAGTTCTTC; clone_size: NA; j_call: TRBJ2-1; v_call: TRBV7-3; d_call: NA
cdr3_aa: CASGLDSGYYGYTF; cdr3_nt: TGTGCTAGTGGTTTGGACAGCGGTTACTATGGCTACACCTTC; clone_size: NA; j_call: TRBJ1-2; v_call: TRBV12-5; d_call: NA
cdr3_aa: CASSQVGGPEAFF; cdr3_nt: TGTGCCAGCAGCCAAGTTGGGGGCCCAGAAGCTTTCTTT; clone_size: NA; j_call: TRBJ1-1; v_call: TRBV14; d_call: NA
cdr3_aa: CASSLASGPYNEQFF; cdr3_nt: TGTGCCAGCAGCTTGGCTAGCGGGCCCTACAATGAGCAGTTCTTC; clone_size: NA; j_call: TRBJ2-1; v_call: TRBV13; d_call: TRBD2
cdr3_aa: CASSVRLAGPYNEQFF; cdr3_nt: TGCGCCAGCAGTGTGAGACTAGCGGGCCCCTACAATGAGCAGTTCTTC; clone_size: NA; j_call: TRBJ2-1; v_call: TRBV10-2; d_call: TRBD2
cdr3_aa: CASSPGWPNTEAFF; cdr3_nt: TGTGCCAGCAGCCCCGGATGGCCCAACACTGAAGCTTTCTTT; clone_size: NA; j_call: TRBJ1-1; v_call: TRBV6-5; d_call: NA
cdr3_aa: CASSIPLRGQTGTSGEYTGELFF; cdr3_nt: TGTGCCAGTAGTATCCCACTCCGGGGACAGACAGGGACTAGCGGAGAGTACACCGGGGAGCTGTTTTTT; clone_size: NA; j_call: TRBJ2-2; v_call: TRBV19; d_call: TRBD2